The rows below give T cell receptor beta chains drawn from one sample of a study of T cell responses to AZD1222 COVID-19 vaccine. Assay used: immunoSEQ multiplex PCR; TCRdb lists only in-frame clones, some missing. The sample records some 150,000 clones, approximately 78% being singletons. Source: peripheral blood, taken on day 0 of MenACWY control vaccination. The receptors were gathered from an adult in good health. The CDR3 runs from the conserved cysteine through the conserved F or W. A D gene is named only where the DNA matches it firmly. Not every row has a clone size; where given, it reads once, few, many or a size class.

d_call	clone_size	v_call	j_call	cdr3_nt	cdr3_aa
-	-	TRBV19	TRBJ1-5	TGTGCCAGTAGTATCGAGGGGGTGTATAGCAATCAGCCCCAGCATTTT	CASSIEGVYSNQPQHF
-	-	TRBV19	TRBJ2-2	TGTGCCAGTAGTTCACGGCCGAAGGCGGGGGAGCTGTTTTTT	CASSSRPKAGELFF
-	few	TRBV4-1	TRBJ1-6	TGCGCCAGCAGCCAATCCGGGACCGCTACTTTTTCACCCCTCCACTTT	CASSQSGTATFSPLHF
TRBD1	-	TRBV5-5	TRBJ1-1	TGTGCCAGCAGCCTACGTGTTGCGACCCAGGGGGAGGCGACTGAAGCTTTCTTT	CASSLRVATQGEATEAFF
-	-	TRBV5-6	TRBJ1-4	TGTGCCAGCAGCTGGGGACCCTTCACGGTGACTAATGAAAAACTGTTTTTT	CASSWGPFTVTNEKLFF
-	-	TRBV7-9	TRBJ1-4	TGTGCCAGCAGCTTAGCAACGGCGGGGGAAAAACTGTTTTTT	CASSLATAGEKLFF
TRBD1	-	TRBV28	TRBJ1-6	TGTGCCAGCAGTTCGGACAGGGTTAATAATTCACCCCTCCACTTT	CASSSDRVNNSPLHF
-	once	TRBV4-1	TRBJ1-4	TGCGCCAGCAGCCAAGGGAGGGGGGGAAGAAAGGAAAAACTGTTTTTT	CASSQGRGGRKEKLFF
-	-	TRBV10-2	TRBJ2-3	TGCGCCATCCGGGACTCCCTAGGAGATACGCAGTATTTT	CAIRDSLGDTQYF
-	once	TRBV13	TRBJ1-6	TGTGCCAGCAGCTTCGGGCTAGGGGGAGGAAATTCACCCCTTCACTTT	CASSFGLGGGNSPLHF
-	-	TRBV5-1	TRBJ2-1	TGCGCCAGCAGTCAAGGGACGGCCTACAATGAGCAGTTCTTC	CASSQGTAYNEQFF